This T cell receptor (beta chain) was obtained from a study of blood T cell repertoires in COVID-19. Study at large: The United States, Italy and Spain supplied acute and convalescent COVID-19 samples.

Germline assignment: CDR1 KGHSY and CDR2 FQNENV. The ends were cut back, 0 bases at V and 0 bases at J, with 12 bases in the middle. CDR3 length: 16 residues. Only in-frame clones appear in the TCRdb table, and some are missing; sequencing was by immunoSEQ multiplex PCR. The sample holds 250,000 to 350,000 clones, about nine tenths seen once. A Seattle source enrolled patients during active infection and followed them longitudinally. The TCR was taken from a woman between 25 and 40 years old with COVID-19, enrolled during active disease. The sequenced sample was peripheral blood. The chain couples TRBV16 to TRBJ2-7, with D possibly being TRBD2 (6 bases). The CDR3 nucleotides read TGTGCCAGCAGCCAATCCCGGGAGACGAGCTCCTACGAGCAGTACTTC. Translation: CASSQSRETSSYEQYF.